These T cell receptor beta chains were read from a single sample in a study of blood T cells in healthy people across ages. TCRdb independently ran MiXCR on the 5' RACE reads; one entry per CDR3 protein. The sample includes 1.5 million to 2 million distinct CDR3 sequences, about 32% of them seen just once. Material: blood. Source of these receptors: a woman aged 25 to 39 in good health. Each CDR3 is given with its conserved first and last residue. D genes are given only for firm matches. Clone size is shown for a subset of rows, as once, few, many or a class of expanded clone.

CDR3 length: 12; D gene: TRBD1; clone size: NA; J gene: TRBJ1-1; V gene: TRBV29-1; CDR3 protein: CSVGQANAEAFF; CDR3 DNA: TGCAGCGTGGGACAGGCGAACGCTGAAGCTTTCTTT
CDR3 length: 16; D gene: NA; clone size: NA; J gene: TRBJ2-3; V gene: TRBV5-6; CDR3 protein: CASSLARSGISDTQYF; CDR3 DNA: TGTGCCAGCAGCTTGGCGCGATCGGGCATTTCAGATACGCAGTATTTT
CDR3 length: 14; D gene: TRBD1; clone size: NA; J gene: TRBJ1-2; V gene: TRBV7-9; CDR3 protein: CASSWGQGDDGYTF; CDR3 DNA: TGTGCCAGCAGCTGGGGACAGGGGGACGATGGCTACACCTTC
CDR3 length: 15; D gene: NA; clone size: NA; J gene: TRBJ2-1; V gene: TRBV20-1; CDR3 protein: CSAEDPGQSYNEQFF; CDR3 DNA: TGCAGTGCAGAAGACCCGGGGCAGTCCTACAATGAGCAGTTCTTC
CDR3 length: 14; D gene: TRBD2; clone size: NA; J gene: TRBJ2-3; V gene: TRBV5-1; CDR3 protein: CVSSLSGNTDTQYF; CDR3 DNA: TGCGTCAGCAGCCTAAGCGGGAACACAGATACGCAGTATTTT
CDR3 length: 14; D gene: NA; clone size: NA; J gene: TRBJ1-1; V gene: TRBV5-1; CDR3 protein: CASTVGTRRAEAFF; CDR3 DNA: TGCGCCAGCACAGTTGGGACAAGAAGAGCTGAAGCTTTCTTT
CDR3 length: 18; D gene: TRBD2; clone size: NA; J gene: TRBJ2-5; V gene: TRBV12-3/TRBV12-4; CDR3 protein: CASGGWNRGSGRGETQYF; CDR3 DNA: TGTGCCAGCGGGGGATGGAATCGAGGTAGCGGGAGAGGGGAGACCCAGTACTTC
CDR3 length: 15; D gene: NA; clone size: NA; J gene: TRBJ2-2; V gene: TRBV4-2; CDR3 protein: CASSQRAGNTGELFF; CDR3 DNA: TGTGCCAGCAGCCAAAGGGCAGGGAATACCGGGGAGCTGTTTTTT
CDR3 length: 13; D gene: TRBD2; clone size: NA; J gene: TRBJ2-5; V gene: TRBV20-1; CDR3 protein: CSVLAGMEETQYF; CDR3 DNA: TGCAGTGTATTAGCGGGAATGGAAGAGACCCAGTACTTC
CDR3 length: 15; D gene: NA; clone size: NA; J gene: TRBJ2-1; V gene: TRBV25-1; CDR3 protein: CASRYTKGGFNEQFF; CDR3 DNA: TGTGCCAGCAGATACACTAAGGGGGGTTTCAATGAGCAGTTCTTC
CDR3 length: 12; D gene: NA; clone size: NA; J gene: TRBJ2-1; V gene: TRBV24-1; CDR3 protein: CATSDQGREQFF; CDR3 DNA: TGTGCCACCAGTGATCAGGGGCGGGAGCAGTTCTTC
CDR3 length: 14; D gene: TRBD1; clone size: once; J gene: TRBJ2-4; V gene: TRBV7-8; CDR3 protein: CASMRGTEKNIQYF; CDR3 DNA: TGTGCCAGCATGAGAGGGACAGAAAAAAACATTCAGTACTTC
CDR3 length: 16; D gene: NA; clone size: few; J gene: TRBJ2-1; V gene: TRBV5-1; CDR3 protein: CASSLAATSSYNEQFF; CDR3 DNA: TGCGCCAGCAGCCTAGCTGCGACTAGCTCCTACAATGAGCAGTTCTTC
CDR3 length: 18; D gene: TRBD2; clone size: NA; J gene: TRBJ2-1; V gene: TRBV5-1; CDR3 protein: CASSHHTILAGTNNEQFF; CDR3 DNA: TGCGCCAGCAGCCACCATACGATACTAGCGGGGACAAACAATGAGCAGTTCTTC
CDR3 length: 15; D gene: TRBD2; clone size: NA; J gene: TRBJ2-1; V gene: TRBV7-3; CDR3 protein: CASSPQGLAGIEQFF; CDR3 DNA: TGTGCCAGCAGCCCCCAGGGACTAGCGGGAATAGAGCAGTTCTTC
CDR3 length: 14; D gene: NA; clone size: NA; J gene: TRBJ2-3; V gene: TRBV25-1; CDR3 protein: CASSAGSGVDTQYF; CDR3 DNA: TGTGCCAGCAGTGCGGGCTCGGGGGTAGATACGCAGTATTTT
CDR3 length: 13; D gene: NA; clone size: NA; J gene: TRBJ1-6; V gene: TRBV20-1; CDR3 protein: CSALAGDNSPLHF; CDR3 DNA: TGCAGTGCCCTGGCCGGAGATAATTCACCCCTCCACTTT
CDR3 length: 15; D gene: NA; clone size: NA; J gene: TRBJ2-7; V gene: TRBV28; CDR3 protein: CASSSPGTWTYEQYF; CDR3 DNA: TGTGCCAGCAGTTCCCCCGGGACATGGACCTACGAGCAGTACTTC
CDR3 length: 14; D gene: TRBD2; clone size: NA; J gene: TRBJ2-5; V gene: TRBV12-3/TRBV12-4; CDR3 protein: CASSPDGGQETQYF; CDR3 DNA: TGTGCCAGCAGCCCCGACGGGGGGCAAGAGACCCAGTACTTC
CDR3 length: 12; D gene: NA; clone size: few; J gene: TRBJ2-1; V gene: TRBV27; CDR3 protein: CASGFPAAEQFF; CDR3 DNA: TGTGCCAGCGGATTCCCGGCTGCGGAGCAGTTCTTC
CDR3 length: 15; D gene: NA; clone size: NA; J gene: TRBJ2-1; V gene: TRBV6-5; CDR3 protein: CASSYSSGSNNEQFF; CDR3 DNA: TGTGCCAGCAGTTACTCTTCCGGTTCTAACAATGAGCAGTTCTTC
CDR3 length: 13; D gene: TRBD1; clone size: NA; J gene: TRBJ2-5; V gene: TRBV12-3/TRBV12-4; CDR3 protein: CASTRQGKETQYF; CDR3 DNA: TGTGCCAGCACCAGACAGGGAAAAGAGACCCAGTACTTC
CDR3 length: 13; D gene: NA; clone size: few; J gene: TRBJ2-1; V gene: TRBV5-1; CDR3 protein: CASSLGFDNEQFF; CDR3 DNA: TGCGCCAGCAGCTTGGGGTTTGACAATGAGCAGTTCTTC
CDR3 length: 15; D gene: TRBD2; clone size: few; J gene: TRBJ2-5; V gene: TRBV9; CDR3 protein: CASSVAGGPSETQYF; CDR3 DNA: TGTGCCAGCAGCGTAGCGGGAGGGCCTTCCGAGACCCAGTACTTC
CDR3 length: 13; D gene: NA; clone size: NA; J gene: TRBJ2-7; V gene: TRBV4-1; CDR3 protein: CASARAGRSEQYF; CDR3 DNA: TGCGCCAGCGCGAGGGCGGGTCGCAGCGAGCAGTACTTC
CDR3 length: 15; D gene: TRBD2; clone size: NA; J gene: TRBJ2-5; V gene: TRBV27; CDR3 protein: CAARRGGEPWETQYF; CDR3 DNA: TGTGCCGCCCGTCGGGGAGGGGAACCGTGGGAGACCCAGTACTTC
CDR3 length: 15; D gene: NA; clone size: NA; J gene: TRBJ1-1; V gene: TRBV12-3/TRBV12-4; CDR3 protein: CASSSPQGVSLEAFF; CDR3 DNA: TGTGCCAGCAGTTCCCCACAGGGAGTCTCCCTTGAAGCTTTCTTT
CDR3 length: 11; D gene: NA; clone size: few; J gene: TRBJ2-1; V gene: TRBV14; CDR3 protein: CASSQGPKQFF; CDR3 DNA: TGTGCCAGCAGCCAAGGCCCTAAGCAGTTCTTC
CDR3 length: 15; D gene: TRBD1; clone size: NA; J gene: TRBJ1-2; V gene: TRBV5-1; CDR3 protein: CASSPRQGGAYGYTF; CDR3 DNA: TGCGCCAGCAGCCCGAGGCAGGGGGGAGCTTATGGCTACACCTTC
CDR3 length: 14; D gene: NA; clone size: few; J gene: TRBJ2-7; V gene: TRBV5-1; CDR3 protein: CASSLGDPGYEQYF; CDR3 DNA: TGCGCCAGCAGCCTGGGGGACCCGGGCTACGAGCAGTACTTC
CDR3 length: 21; D gene: TRBD2; clone size: NA; J gene: TRBJ2-1; V gene: TRBV11-1; CDR3 protein: CASSPNRGLAARTLPTDEQFF; CDR3 DNA: TGTGCCAGCAGCCCCAACCGGGGACTAGCGGCCCGGACCCTACCTACGGATGAGCAGTTCTTC
CDR3 length: 15; D gene: TRBD1; clone size: NA; J gene: TRBJ1-2; V gene: TRBV28; CDR3 protein: CASSGARDRGHGYIF; CDR3 DNA: TGTGCCAGCAGTGGCGCCCGGGACAGGGGGCATGGCTACATCTTC
CDR3 length: 14; D gene: NA; clone size: few; J gene: TRBJ2-3; V gene: TRBV6-5; CDR3 protein: CASTQMGGTDTQYF; CDR3 DNA: TGTGCCAGCACCCAGATGGGAGGAACAGATACGCAGTATTTT
CDR3 length: 12; D gene: NA; clone size: NA; J gene: TRBJ2-3; V gene: TRBV2; CDR3 protein: CASIVASDTQYF; CDR3 DNA: TGTGCCAGCATCGTAGCATCCGATACGCAGTATTTT
CDR3 length: 14; D gene: NA; clone size: many; J gene: TRBJ1-5; V gene: TRBV29-1; CDR3 protein: CSVVSGGTGQPQHF; CDR3 DNA: TGCAGCGTTGTGAGTGGGGGAACCGGTCAGCCCCAGCATTTT
CDR3 length: 12; D gene: NA; clone size: few; J gene: TRBJ2-3; V gene: TRBV25-1; CDR3 protein: CTSRAEKDTQYF; CDR3 DNA: TGTACCAGCAGAGCGGAAAAGGATACGCAGTATTTT
CDR3 length: 15; D gene: TRBD1; clone size: NA; J gene: TRBJ2-3; V gene: TRBV2; CDR3 protein: CASSATGERSDTQYF; CDR3 DNA: TGTGCCAGCAGCGCGACAGGGGAGCGATCAGATACGCAGTATTTT
CDR3 length: 16; D gene: NA; clone size: NA; J gene: TRBJ2-2; V gene: TRBV6-2/TRBV6-3; CDR3 protein: CASSYSSGQRTGELFF; CDR3 DNA: TGTGCCAGCAGTTACTCGTCAGGTCAGAGGACCGGGGAGCTGTTTTTT